This entry lists 12 T cell receptor beta chains sequenced from one sample in a study of regulatory T cells in long-lasting Graves disease. Documented time point: persistent/refractory GD, antithyroid drugs over 5 years with positive TRAb. Construction of the TCR library relied on RNA isolated from PBMCs. Researchers made TCR beta libraries by using iRepertoire HTBI primers and running Arm-PCR on CDR3 regions. TCRdb fed the multiplex PCR reads into MiXCR, producing one record per CDR3 protein. The table has roughly 450,000 distinct CDR3 sequences, 20% to 25% seen once. Here the sequenced sample was peripheral blood mononuclear cells (PBMCs), taken when the disease was refractory, from a patient treated with antithyroid drugs. The receptors were sampled from a female donor with Graves disease.

The chain has TRBV9 and TRBJ1-2; 7 bases fit TRBD1. The CDR3 has 16 amino acids. CDR1 and CDR2 (germline): SGDLS, YYNGEE. The ends lost 4 bases at V and 4 bases at J; junction bases unmatched: 13. CDR3 nucleotides: TGTGCCAGCAGCCAAGGCGGGACAGCGTTGATCTATGGCTACACCTTC. Translated: CASSQGGTALIYGYTF. Looking up the rest from reference TRBV9 and TRBJ1-2 gives the full variable domain: DSGVTQTPKHLITATGQRVTLRCSPRSGDLSVYWYQQSLDQGLQFLIQYYNGEERAKGNILERFSAQQFPDLHSELNLSSLELGDSALYFCASSQGGTALIYGYTFGSGTRLTVV.

This chain uses TRBV7-2 with TRBJ2-7; D unresolved. V was cut by 2 bases and J by 5 bases, with 19 bases left in between. Germline V gene sequence: CDR1 SGHTA, CDR2 FQGNSA. This CDR3 has 16 residues. The CDR3 sequence: CASSLPIGGGSHEQYF. CDR3 DNA sequence: TGTGCCAGCAGCTTACCGATCGGTGGCGGCTCGCACGAGCAGTACTTC.

CDR3: CASSPYRGGSYEQYF. The CDR3, as DNA: TGTGCCAGCAGCCCGTATCGGGGGGGCTCCTACGAGCAGTACTTC. The chain uses TRBV7-2 and TRBJ2-7; 8 bases are shared with TRBD2. Per germline, CDR1 SGHTA and CDR2 FQGNSA. The trim removed 5 bases at V and 0 bases at J, leaving 6 bases unmatched. The CDR3 loop spans 15 amino acids.

The rearrangement links TRBV2 to TRBJ2-5, with TRBD1 matching over 9 bases. V trimming: 5 bases; J trimming: 4 bases; junction bases outside the gene matches: 8. The CDR3 extends over 15 amino acids. Germline assignment: CDR1 SNHLY and CDR2 FYNNEI. As DNA, the CDR3 is TGTGCCAGCAGTCCCAGGGGACAGGGAGGAGAGACCCAGTACTTC. Translating gives CASSPRGQGGETQYF.

The chain links TRBV6-5 to TRBJ2-2; D is ambiguous. The CDR3 length is 14 residues. V was cut by 1 base and J by 7 bases, with 10 bases left in between. The germline gives CDR1 MNHEY, CDR2 SVGAGI. The CDR3 DNA sequence: TGTGCCAGCAGTTACTGGGGAAGAGGCGGGGAGCTGTTTTTT. Residues: CASSYWGRGGELFF.

V is TRBV7-9 and J is TRBJ2-1; 9 nucleotides line up with TRBD2. V gave up 1 base and J gave up 10 bases; unmatched junction bases: 8. This CDR3 has 15 amino acids. Germline V gene sequence: CDR1 SEHNR, CDR2 FQNEAQ (reference sequence). The CDR3, as DNA: TGTGCCAGCAGCTTAGTCCAGGCGGGAGGGTACGAGCAGTTCTTC. Amino acid sequence: CASSLVQAGGYEQFF.

This clonotype was counted a few times. The chain employs TRBV7-2 and TRBJ2-4, with 9 bases lining up with TRBD1. CDR3 length equals 17 residues. The V segment lost 0 bases and the J segment 3 bases; nucleotides outside the gene matches: 6. Per the germline V gene, CDR1 is SGHTA and CDR2 is FQGNSA. The CDR3 coding sequence is TGTGCCAGCAGCTTAGCAAGACAGGGGGTGGTCAAAAACATTCAGTACTTC. Its translation is CASSLARQGVVKNIQYF.

This chain links TRBV6-1 with TRBJ2-6; 7 bases fit TRBD1. The V gene's germline CDR1 is MNHNS and CDR2 SASEGT. J lost 1 base, V lost 6 bases, and 6 bases had no gene match. This CDR3 spans 16 amino acids. CDR3: CASRRQGQSGANVLTF. The CDR3 nucleotides are TGTGCCAGCAGGAGACAGGGCCAATCTGGGGCCAACGTCCTGACTTTC.

This clonotype was seen a few times. The chain carries TRBV3-1 and TRBJ1-4; unclear D gene. Germline assignment: CDR1 LGHDT and CDR2 YNNKEL (reference sequence). This CDR3 is 15 amino acids long. Trimming took 2 bases from V and 8 from J, leaving 15 bases between them. The CDR3 nucleotides are TGTGCCAGCAGCCAACTAGGCCAAGAGGAAGAAAAACTGTTTTTT. It is translated as CASSQLGQEEEKLFF.

A few counts support this clonotype. This chain uses TRBV4-1 with TRBJ1-4; D remains unclear. The CDR3 contains 13 residues. V shed 1 base and J shed 4 bases, with 4 bases lying between them. Per the germline V gene, CDR1 is MGHRA and CDR2 is YSYEKL. The CDR3 bases are TGCGCCAGCAGCCAAGTGGATAATGAAAAACTGTTTTTT. It encodes CASSQVDNEKLFF.

This clonotype was found many times. The chain combines TRBV2 with TRBJ1-4; D unresolved. Trimming shortened V by 2 bases and J by 8 bases, and 18 bases separated the two germline ends. The CDR3 totals 16 residues. The germline gives CDR1 SNHLY, CDR2 FYNNEI. The CDR3 loop reads CASSERPGPFGEKLFF. The CDR3 bases are TGTGCCAGCAGTGAACGCCCAGGCCCCTTTGGGGAAAAACTGTTTTTT.

This clonotype was recorded once. The chain uses TRBV6-2 or TRBV6-3 and TRBJ2-3; 8 bases are a match to TRBD2. The CDR3 spans 14 residues. Unmatched junction bases numbered 5, after V lost 3 bases and J lost 6 bases. Looked up from germline, CDR1 is MNHEY and CDR2 is SVGEGT. CDR3 residues: CASSYNGRDDTQYF. The CDR3 DNA is TGTGCCAGCAGTTATAACGGGAGGGATGATACGCAGTATTTT.